A single sample gave rise to the 27 T cell receptor beta chains below, sequenced in a study of T cell repertoires in cytomegalovirus infection. Their specific antigens are unknown. TCRdb ran MiXCR on the reads and lists one entry per CDR3 protein. The data contain tens of thousands of distinct CDR3 sequences, 20% to 30% of them singletons. Specimen: CD8+ T cells from cultured PBMCs, collected from culture after CMV antigen stimulation. Receptors were obtained from a human donor in good health (CMV status not recorded). Some clones in this sample may be carry-over from other donors' samples.

This clonotype was seen a handful of times. The rearrangement links TRBV27 to TRBJ2-6, with 14 bases aligning to TRBD2. In germline, CDR1 is MNHEY, CDR2 SMNVEV (reference sequence). Trimming cost V 6 bases and J 0 bases; bases outside gene matches: 4. This CDR3 region has 18 residues. In DNA form, the CDR3 reads TGTGCCAGCAGGGGACTAGCGGGGGCCCCCTCTGGGGCCAACGTCCTGACTTTC. It translates to CASRGLAGAPSGANVLTF.

This clonotype was seen a few times. The J gene is TRBJ1-5, the V gene TRBV6-6; D possibly corresponds to TRBD1 (6 bases). Germline V gene data show CDR1 as MNHNY and CDR2 as SVGAGI (reference sequence). V lost 10 bases and J lost 1, with 14 bases in between. The length of the CDR3 is 14 residues. The CDR3 loop is CAIAWGPSNQPQHF. The CDR3 DNA reads TGTGCCATCGCCTGGGGGCCCAGCAATCAGCCCCAGCATTTT.

This clonotype was seen only a few times. The J gene is TRBJ1-5, the V gene TRBV4-3, with D unclear. Trimming removed 4 bases at V and 5 bases at J, with 15 bases between. The V gene's germline CDR1 is LGHNA and CDR2 YSLEER. The CDR3 runs to 15 residues. The DNA of the CDR3 is TGCGCCAGCAGCCCCGGTCGGCCGGTCGATCAGCCCCAGCATTTT. Translation gives CASSPGRPVDQPQHF.

This clonotype appeared many times. The chain uses TRBV20-1 and TRBJ2-3; no reliable D call. Germline V lookup: CDR1 DFQATT, CDR2 SNEGSKA (reference sequence). The CDR3 is 12 amino acids. Trimming removed 7 bases from V and 2 bases from J, with 10 bases in between. CDR3 residues: CSVPDPTDTQYF. CDR3 bases: TGCAGTGTCCCAGACCCCACAGATACGCAGTATTTT.

This clonotype was seen ten or more times. The gene calls are TRBV12-3 or TRBV12-4 and TRBJ1-2; 8 bases match TRBD1. This CDR3 has 15 residues. The J segment lost 7 bases and the V segment lost 5 bases, leaving 12 bases of the junction unmatched. CDR3 sequence (DNA): TGTGCCAGCAGTGAGGCCTGGACAGGGCAGACTGGCTACACCTTC. Encoded protein: CASSEAWTGQTGYTF.

This rearrangement joins TRBV20-1 to TRBJ1-1; D is perhaps TRBD1 (6 bases). V shed 6 bases and J shed 1 base, with 12 bases lying between them. CDR1 and CDR2 from the germline V gene are DFQATT and SNEGSKA (reference sequence). The CDR3 sequence is 13 residues long. The CDR3 coding sequence is TGCAGTGCCGGGGGGGGGCAGAACACTGAAGCTTTCTTT. It codes for CSAGGGQNTEAFF.

This clonotype was seen many times. The gene calls are TRBV27 and TRBJ2-3; D possibly corresponds to TRBD1 (5 bases). The germline gives CDR1 MNHEY, CDR2 SMNVEV (reference sequence). This CDR3 contains 15 residues. V was trimmed by 0 bases and J by 2 bases, leaving 9 bases between them. CDR3 region: CASSLSRGHTDTQYF. Written as DNA, the CDR3 is TGTGCCAGCAGTTTATCTAGGGGCCACACAGATACGCAGTATTTT.

The sample holds many counts of this clonotype. V is TRBV20-1 and J is TRBJ2-7, with TRBD2 as a possible D gene (5 bases). V was clipped by 2 bases and J by 2 bases, with 13 bases between them. This CDR3 spans 14 amino acids. Germline-derived CDR1 and CDR2 are DFQATT and SNEGSKA (reference sequence). CDR3 protein: CSARPRETPYEQYF. DNA for the CDR3: TGCAGTGCTAGACCCCGGGAAACCCCCTACGAGCAGTACTTC.

The chain combines TRBV20-1 with TRBJ2-5, with 8 bases identical to TRBD2. Germline V gives CDR1 DFQATT, CDR2 SNEGSKA (reference sequence). This CDR3 comprises 16 residues. Trimming at V came to 3 bases and at J to 2 bases, leaving 11 bases not matched to a gene. Here the CDR3 reads CSASPQLAVIQETQYF. In DNA, the CDR3 is TGCAGTGCTAGTCCCCAACTAGCGGTGATACAAGAGACCCAGTACTTC.

The V and J genes are TRBV28 and TRBJ1-3, with TRBD1 as a possible D gene (5 bases). V gave up 5 bases and J gave up 0 bases, with 14 bases separating them. The CDR3 loop spans 16 amino acids. Per germline, CDR1 MDHEN and CDR2 SYDVKM. This CDR3 is CASSGQGPSSGNTIYF. In DNA form, the CDR3 reads TGTGCCAGCAGTGGCCAGGGCCCGAGCTCTGGAAACACCATATATTTT.

The rearrangement joins TRBV27 to TRBJ2-1, with D perhaps given as TRBD1 or TRBD2 (6 bases each). Trimming removed 7 bases at V and 2 bases at J, with 15 bases between. The CDR3 length is 15 residues. In germline, CDR1 is MNHEY, CDR2 SMNVEV (reference sequence). CDR3 protein: CASTPNGGPYNEQFF. CDR3 DNA: TGTGCCAGCACCCCGAACGGGGGCCCCTACAATGAGCAGTTCTTC.

This clonotype was picked up a small number of times. The chain couples TRBV9 to TRBJ1-5; D is unclear. Looked up from germline, CDR1 is SGDLS and CDR2 is YYNGEE. The CDR3 length is 17 residues. V shed 0 bases and J shed 0 bases, with 13 bases lying between them. The CDR3 loop is CASSVDSKPHSNQPQHF. CDR3 in DNA: TGTGCCAGCAGCGTAGATTCCAAACCACATAGCAATCAGCCCCAGCATTTT.

This clonotype was detected once. This chain links TRBV18 with TRBJ1-2, with D tentatively TRBD1 (6 bases). Germline V lookup: CDR1 KGHSH, CDR2 LQKENI. Trimming stripped 8 bases from V and 3 bases from J, with 19 bases between. The CDR3 has 15 amino acids. The CDR3 spells CASHRTAEAYYGYTF. CDR3 sequence (DNA): TGTGCCAGCCATCGGACAGCGGAAGCCTACTATGGCTACACCTTC.

The chain links TRBV28 to TRBJ2-3; D gene unclear. Germline V CDR1 and CDR2: MDHEN, SYDVKM. CDR3 length equals 16 residues. V was pared by 4 bases and J by 0 bases, with 14 bases between. As DNA, the CDR3 is TGTGCCAGCAGTTCTCCACTGGGAACTAGCACAGATACGCAGTATTTT. This encodes CASSSPLGTSTDTQYF.

This clonotype has just a few counts. CDR3 loop: CASSLLRVDTGELFF. CDR3 nucleotides: TGTGCCAGCAGCCTCCTTAGGGTGGACACCGGGGAGCTGTTTTTT. This rearrangement joins TRBV6-5 to TRBJ2-2; no clear D. Germline-derived CDR1 and CDR2 are MNHEY and SVGAGI. There are 15 residues in the CDR3. V was clipped by 6 bases and J by 3 bases, with 14 bases between them.

As concerns this clonotype: A clone one base away is much larger, so this may be a read error. The genes are TRBV4-1 and TRBJ2-2; D uncertain. V was trimmed by 0 bases and J by 5 bases, leaving 13 bases between them. Germline CDR1 and CDR2: MGHRA and YSYEKL. The CDR3 runs 16 residues. Here the CDR3 DNA reads TGCGCCAGCAGCCAAGAAGAGTGGGTAGGGACCGGGGAGCTGTTTTTT. Protein: CASSQEEWVGTGELFF.

This clonotype was seen at least ten times. The rearrangement joins TRBV4-1 to TRBJ1-1; D is unclear. CDR1 and CDR2 (germline): MGHRA, YSYEKL. The ends were cut back, 0 bases at V and 3 bases at J, with 8 bases in the middle. CDR3 length: 14 amino acids. The CDR3 is CASSQDRADTEAFF. The CDR3 bases are TGCGCCAGCAGCCAAGACCGGGCGGACACTGAAGCTTTCTTT.

This clonotype was counted between two and nine times. J is TRBJ1-1 and V is TRBV27, with no clear D. V was trimmed by 6 bases and J by 0 bases, leaving 14 bases between them. The CDR3 totals 15 residues. From germline, CDR1 is MNHEY and CDR2 SMNVEV (reference sequence). CDR3 amino acids: CASRTLGGMNTEAFF. CDR3 nucleotides: TGTGCCAGCAGGACGCTGGGCGGGATGAACACTGAAGCTTTCTTT.

This clonotype turned up a few times. This chain joins TRBV7-8 and TRBJ2-7; TRBD1 aligns across 9 bases. The V segment lost 6 bases and the J segment 3 bases; nucleotides outside the gene matches: 6. CDR3 size: 14 residues. Germline lookup yields CDR1 SGHVS and CDR2 FQNEAQ. The CDR3 region is CASSPPGQGYEQYF. The DNA of the CDR3 is TGTGCCAGCAGTCCCCCGGGACAGGGCTACGAGCAGTACTTC.

Only a few counts were recorded for this clonotype. The rearrangement uses TRBV30 and TRBJ1-5, with D tentatively TRBD1 (5 bases). The CDR3 is made up of 15 amino acids. Trimming took off 0 bases at V and 10 bases at J, with 19 bases between the two ends. The germline V gene has CDR1 GTSNPN and CDR2 SVGIG (reference sequence). Here the CDR3 DNA reads TGTGCCTGGAGTGTTCGCGGACAAGGGAGCCGACCCCAGCATTTT. Translating it yields CAWSVRGQGSRPQHF.

This clonotype was observed a handful of times. The chain uses TRBV11-3 and TRBJ1-3, with unresolved D. The CDR3 consists of 13 residues. V was trimmed by 5 bases and J by 2 bases, leaving 7 bases between them. Germline V lookup: CDR1 SGHNT, CDR2 YENEEA. The CDR3 is CASSVTPGNTIYF. Written as DNA, the CDR3 is TGTGCCAGCAGCGTGACCCCTGGAAACACCATATATTTT.

This clonotype was observed once. An end of the junction differs from the germline gene, which may be a read error. V is TRBV10-3 and J is TRBJ2-5; D might be TRBD2 (6 bases). The germline CDR1 and CDR2 sequences are ENHRY and SYGVKD. This CDR3 has 13 residues. CDR3 nucleotide sequence: TGTGCCATCAGAAGGGAGGTTCCCCAAGAGACCCACTTC. This encodes CAIRREVPQETHF.

A word on this clonotype: In this CDR3 the conserved last residue, phenylalanine or tryptophan, is missing, so a read error is likely. CDR3: CASSIGNAMETQYS. In DNA form, the CDR3 reads TGTGCCAGTAGTATCGGAAACGCAATGGAGACCCAGTACTCC. The chain carries TRBV19 and TRBJ2-5; D unclear. The length of the CDR3 is 14 residues. CDR1 LNHDA and CDR2 SQIVND come from the germline V gene (reference sequence). V shed 3 bases and J shed 5 bases, with 13 bases lying between them.

This clonotype was picked up a small number of times. V and J are TRBV5-4 and TRBJ1-1, with D unclear. The CDR3 sequence is 13 residues long. Germline V lookup: CDR1 SGHNT, CDR2 YYREEE (reference sequence). V lost 4 bases to trimming and J lost 6 bases, with 13 bases between them. CDR3 DNA: TGTGCCAGCAGCCTAGGGTATGTTTCTGAAGCTTTCTTT. It translates to CASSLGYVSEAFF.

In this sample, this clonotype turned up many times. In DNA form, the CDR3 reads TGCGCCAGCAGCCAATGGACAGGGAATCGGCAGCCCCAGCATTTT. It encodes CASSQWTGNRQPQHF. The V and J genes are TRBV4-3 and TRBJ1-5, with 8 bases that match TRBD1. This CDR3 has 15 amino acids. Germline V gene data show CDR1 as LGHNA and CDR2 as YSLEER. V gave up 2 bases and J gave up 7 bases; unmatched junction bases: 7.

There are many counts of this clonotype. The chain uses TRBV6-1 and TRBJ2-5; 12 bases align to TRBD1. V gave up 3 bases and J gave up 5 bases; unmatched junction bases: 4. Germline V CDR1 and CDR2: MNHNS, SASEGT. The CDR3 has 15 amino acids. The CDR3 here is CASSDGTGGRETQYF. CDR3 DNA sequence: TGTGCCAGCAGTGACGGGACAGGGGGCCGGGAGACCCAGTACTTC.

The chain is built from TRBV5-1 and TRBJ1-5, with D perhaps TRBD1 (6 bases). Deletions cut 0 bases from V and 7 bases from J, with 11 bases between. The CDR3 is 14 amino acids. Germline V gene sequence: CDR1 SGHRS, CDR2 YFSETQ. CDR3 protein: CASSLGGAGQPQHF. CDR3 nucleotide sequence: TGCGCCAGCAGCTTGGGGGGGGCAGGACAGCCCCAGCATTTT.